The 5 T cell receptor beta chains below come from one sample, sequenced in a study of shared clonotypes between healthy human individuals. Some clones are missing from TCRdb's copy, which holds only in-frame ones; the method was immunoSEQ multiplex PCR. The sample holds some 1 million clones, about 75% seen once. The sample was memory CD4+ T cells sorted from blood. The subset denotes: CD45RA-negative fraction. The receptors here all came from a man between 18 and 35 years old in good health.

This clone was found once. The chain is built from TRBV28 and TRBJ1-2; maybe TRBD1 (5 bases). The germline V gene encodes CDR1 MDHEN and CDR2 SYDVKM. The V end was cut by 5 bases, the J end by 5 bases, with 12 bases between. The CDR3 consists of 13 residues. The CDR3 DNA follows: TGTGCCAGCAGTACGACAGAGTTATATGGCTACACCTTC. Residues: CASSTTELYGYTF.

The V call is TRBV15, the J call TRBJ2-1; D gene ambiguous. CDR1 is LNHNV and CDR2 is YYDKDF in the germline V gene (reference sequence). The CDR3 has 14 residues. Trimming took 0 bases from V and 9 from J, leaving 12 bases between them. The CDR3 bases are TGTGCCACCAGCAGAGATGCCACGAAGGCTGAGCAGTTCTTC. This translates into CATSRDATKAEQFF.

With regard to this clone: This sample also contains other DNA sequences that code for the same CDR3. The V and J genes are TRBV5-1 and TRBJ2-1; no clear D gene. CDR1 is SGHRS and CDR2 is YFSETQ in the germline V gene. V lost 2 bases and J lost 0, with 9 bases in between. There are 15 residues in the CDR3. The DNA for the CDR3 is TGCGCCAGCAGCTTTGATTCGAGCTCCTACAATGAGCAGTTCTTC. Encoded protein: CASSFDSSSYNEQFF.

This chain joins TRBV5-4 and TRBJ1-2; perhaps TRBD1 as D (6 bases). Trimming removed 5 bases from V and 4 bases from J, with 12 bases in between. Per the germline V gene, CDR1 is SGHNT and CDR2 is YYREEE (reference sequence). CDR3 size: 13 residues. The CDR3 DNA sequence: TGTGCCAGCAGTCCTGACAGGCTCTATGGCTACACCTTC. It is translated as CASSPDRLYGYTF.

The chain joins TRBV4-3 to TRBJ1-6; no clear D. V was cut by 4 bases and J by 9 bases, with 19 bases left in between. The CDR3 is 16 residues long. Germline CDR1 reads LGHNA; CDR2 reads YSLEER. The CDR3 nucleotides are TGCGCCAGCAGCCTACAGTGGCACCAGTTGAGTTCACCCCTCCACTTT. Translated: CASSLQWHQLSSPLHF.